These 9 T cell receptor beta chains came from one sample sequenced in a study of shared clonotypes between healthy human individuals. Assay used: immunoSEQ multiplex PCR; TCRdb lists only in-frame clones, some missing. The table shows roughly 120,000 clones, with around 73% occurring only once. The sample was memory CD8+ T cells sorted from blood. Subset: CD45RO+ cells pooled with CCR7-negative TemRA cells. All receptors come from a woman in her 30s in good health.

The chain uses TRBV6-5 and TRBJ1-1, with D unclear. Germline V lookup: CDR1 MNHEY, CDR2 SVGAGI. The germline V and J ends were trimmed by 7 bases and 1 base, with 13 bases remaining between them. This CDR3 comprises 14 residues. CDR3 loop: CASTYADQNTEAFF. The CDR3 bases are TGTGCCAGCACCTACGCGGACCAGAACACTGAAGCTTTCTTT.

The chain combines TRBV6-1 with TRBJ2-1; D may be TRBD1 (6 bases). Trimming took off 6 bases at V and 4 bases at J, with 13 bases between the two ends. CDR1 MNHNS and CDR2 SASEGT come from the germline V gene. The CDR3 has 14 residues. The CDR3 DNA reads TGTGCCAGCAGCTTTACTACAGGGTACAATGAGCAGTTCTTC. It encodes CASSFTTGYNEQFF.

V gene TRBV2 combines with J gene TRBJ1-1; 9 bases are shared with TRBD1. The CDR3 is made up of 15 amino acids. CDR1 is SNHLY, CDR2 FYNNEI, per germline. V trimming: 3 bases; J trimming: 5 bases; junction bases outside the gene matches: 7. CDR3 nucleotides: TGTGCCAGCAGTGAGGAAGGACAGGGGCAAACTGAAGCTTTCTTT. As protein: CASSEEGQGQTEAFF. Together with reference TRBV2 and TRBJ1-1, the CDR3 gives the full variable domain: EPEVTQTPSHQVTQMGQEVILRCVPISNHLYFYWYRQILGQKVEFLVSFYNNEISEKSEIFDDQFSVERPDGSNFTLKIRSTKLEDSAMYFCASSEEGQGQTEAFFGQGTRLTVV.

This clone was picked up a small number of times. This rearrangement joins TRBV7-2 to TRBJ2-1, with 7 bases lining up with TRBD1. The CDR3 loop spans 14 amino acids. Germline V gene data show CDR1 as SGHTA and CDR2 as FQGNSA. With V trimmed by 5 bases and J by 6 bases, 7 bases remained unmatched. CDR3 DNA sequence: TGTGCCAGCAGCCCCCGGGACAGCCCCAATGAGCAGTTCTTC. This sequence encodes CASSPRDSPNEQFF.

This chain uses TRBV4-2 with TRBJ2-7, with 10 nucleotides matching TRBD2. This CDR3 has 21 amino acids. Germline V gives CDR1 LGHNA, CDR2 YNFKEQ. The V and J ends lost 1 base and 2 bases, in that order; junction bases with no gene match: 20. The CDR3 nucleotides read TGTGCCAGCAGCCAAGCCAGTGGATTGGGACTAGCGACCGGGAATCCCTACGAGCAGTACTTC. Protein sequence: CASSQASGLGLATGNPYEQYF.

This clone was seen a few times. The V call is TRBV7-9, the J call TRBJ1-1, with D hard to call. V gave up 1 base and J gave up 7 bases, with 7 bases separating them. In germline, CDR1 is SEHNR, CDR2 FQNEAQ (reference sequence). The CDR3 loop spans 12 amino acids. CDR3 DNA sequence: TGTGCCAGCAGCTTAGATGACGTTGAAGCTTTCTTT. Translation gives CASSLDDVEAFF.

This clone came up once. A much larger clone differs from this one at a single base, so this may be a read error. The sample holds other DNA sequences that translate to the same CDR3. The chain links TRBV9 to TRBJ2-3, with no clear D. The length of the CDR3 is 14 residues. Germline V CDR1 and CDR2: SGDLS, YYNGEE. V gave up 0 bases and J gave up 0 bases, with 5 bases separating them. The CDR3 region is CASSVDGSTDTQYF. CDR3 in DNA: TGTGCCAGCAGCGTAGATGGGAGCACAGATACGCAGTATTTT.

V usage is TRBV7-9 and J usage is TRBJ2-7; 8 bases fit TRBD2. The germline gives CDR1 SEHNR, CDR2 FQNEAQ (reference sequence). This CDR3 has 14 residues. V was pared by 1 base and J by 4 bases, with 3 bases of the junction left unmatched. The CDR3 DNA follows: TGTGCCAGCAGCTTAGGGACTAGCTCGTACGAGCAGTACTTC. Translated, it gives CASSLGTSSYEQYF. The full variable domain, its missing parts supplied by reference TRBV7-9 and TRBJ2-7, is DTGVSQNPRHKITKRGQNVTFRCDPISEHNRLYWYRQTLGQGPEFLTYFQNEAQLEKSRLLSDRFSAERPKGSFSTLEIQRTEQGDSAMYLCASSLGTSSYEQYFGPGTRLTVT.

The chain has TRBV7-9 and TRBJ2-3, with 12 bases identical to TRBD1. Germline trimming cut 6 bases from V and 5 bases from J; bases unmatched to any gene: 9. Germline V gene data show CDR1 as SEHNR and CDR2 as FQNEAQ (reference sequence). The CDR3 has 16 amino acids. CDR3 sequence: CASRSARDRGRDTQYF. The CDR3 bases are TGTGCCAGCAGGTCCGCGAGGGACAGGGGGCGAGATACGCAGTATTTT.